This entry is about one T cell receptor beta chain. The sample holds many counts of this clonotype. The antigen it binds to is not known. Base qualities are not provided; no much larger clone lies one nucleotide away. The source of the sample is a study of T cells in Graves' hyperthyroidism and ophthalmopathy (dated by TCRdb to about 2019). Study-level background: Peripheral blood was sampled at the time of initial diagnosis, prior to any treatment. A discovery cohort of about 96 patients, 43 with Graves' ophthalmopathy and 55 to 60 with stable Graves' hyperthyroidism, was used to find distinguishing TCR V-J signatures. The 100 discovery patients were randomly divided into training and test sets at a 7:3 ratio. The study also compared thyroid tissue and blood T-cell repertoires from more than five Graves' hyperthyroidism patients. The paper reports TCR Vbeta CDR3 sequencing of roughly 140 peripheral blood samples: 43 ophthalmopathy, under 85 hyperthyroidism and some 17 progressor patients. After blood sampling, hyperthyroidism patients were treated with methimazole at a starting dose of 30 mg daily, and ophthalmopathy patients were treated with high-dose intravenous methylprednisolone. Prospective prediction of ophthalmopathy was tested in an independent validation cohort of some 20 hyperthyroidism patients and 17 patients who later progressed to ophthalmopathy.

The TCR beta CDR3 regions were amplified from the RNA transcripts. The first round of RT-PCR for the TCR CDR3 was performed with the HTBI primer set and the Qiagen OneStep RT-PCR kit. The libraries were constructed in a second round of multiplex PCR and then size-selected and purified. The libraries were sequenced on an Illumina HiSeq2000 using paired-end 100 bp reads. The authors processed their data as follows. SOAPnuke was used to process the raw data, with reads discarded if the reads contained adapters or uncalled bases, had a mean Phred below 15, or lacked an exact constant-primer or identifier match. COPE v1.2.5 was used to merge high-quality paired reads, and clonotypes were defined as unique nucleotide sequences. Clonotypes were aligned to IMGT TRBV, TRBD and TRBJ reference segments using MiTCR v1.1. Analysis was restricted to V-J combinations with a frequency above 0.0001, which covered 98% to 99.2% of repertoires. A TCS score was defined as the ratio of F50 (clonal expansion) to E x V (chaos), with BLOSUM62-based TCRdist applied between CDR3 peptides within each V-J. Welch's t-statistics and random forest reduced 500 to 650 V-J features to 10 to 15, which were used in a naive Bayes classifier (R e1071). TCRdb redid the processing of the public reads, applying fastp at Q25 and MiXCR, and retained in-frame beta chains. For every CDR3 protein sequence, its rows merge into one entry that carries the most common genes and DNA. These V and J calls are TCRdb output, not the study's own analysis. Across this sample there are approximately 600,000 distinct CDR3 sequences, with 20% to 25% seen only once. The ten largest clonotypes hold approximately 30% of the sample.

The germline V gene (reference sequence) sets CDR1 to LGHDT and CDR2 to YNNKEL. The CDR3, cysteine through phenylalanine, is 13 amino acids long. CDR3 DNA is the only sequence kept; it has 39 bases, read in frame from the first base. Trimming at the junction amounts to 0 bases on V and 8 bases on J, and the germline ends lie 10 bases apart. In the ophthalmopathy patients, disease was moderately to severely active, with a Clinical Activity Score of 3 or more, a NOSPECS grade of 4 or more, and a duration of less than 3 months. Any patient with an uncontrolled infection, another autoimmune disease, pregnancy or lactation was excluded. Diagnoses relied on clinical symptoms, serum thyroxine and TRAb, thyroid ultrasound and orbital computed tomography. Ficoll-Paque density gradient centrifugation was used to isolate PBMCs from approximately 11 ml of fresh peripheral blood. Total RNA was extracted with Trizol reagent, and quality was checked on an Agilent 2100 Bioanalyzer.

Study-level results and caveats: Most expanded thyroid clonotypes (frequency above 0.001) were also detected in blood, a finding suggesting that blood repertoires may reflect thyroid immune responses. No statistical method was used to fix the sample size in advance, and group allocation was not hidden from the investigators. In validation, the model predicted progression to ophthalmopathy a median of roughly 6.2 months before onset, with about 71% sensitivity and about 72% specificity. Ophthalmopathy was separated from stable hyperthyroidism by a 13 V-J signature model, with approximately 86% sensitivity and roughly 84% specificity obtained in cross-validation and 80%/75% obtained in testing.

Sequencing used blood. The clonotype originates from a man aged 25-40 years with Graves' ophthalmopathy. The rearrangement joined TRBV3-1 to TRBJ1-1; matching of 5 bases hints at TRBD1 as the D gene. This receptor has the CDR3 CASSQDGAGEAFF. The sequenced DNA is TGTGCCAGCAGCCAAGATGGGGCAGGGGAAGCTTTCTTT.